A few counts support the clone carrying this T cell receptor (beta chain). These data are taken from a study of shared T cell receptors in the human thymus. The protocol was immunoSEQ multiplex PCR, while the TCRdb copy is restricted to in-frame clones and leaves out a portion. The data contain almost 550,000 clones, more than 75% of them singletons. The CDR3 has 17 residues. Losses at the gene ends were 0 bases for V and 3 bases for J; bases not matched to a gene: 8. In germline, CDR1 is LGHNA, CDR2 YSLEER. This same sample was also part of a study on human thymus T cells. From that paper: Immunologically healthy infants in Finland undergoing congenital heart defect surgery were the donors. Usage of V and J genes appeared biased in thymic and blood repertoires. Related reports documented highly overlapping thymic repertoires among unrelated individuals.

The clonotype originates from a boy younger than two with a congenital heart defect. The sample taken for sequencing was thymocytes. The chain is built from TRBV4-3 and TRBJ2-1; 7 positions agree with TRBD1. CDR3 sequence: CASSQDLRDRDYNEQFF. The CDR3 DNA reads TGCGCCAGCAGCCAAGACCTGCGAGACAGGGACTACAATGAGCAGTTCTTC.